This T cell receptor beta chain was sequenced for a study of T cells in Graves' hyperthyroidism and ophthalmopathy. Study results and caveats: A model of 13 V-J pairs discriminated ophthalmopathy from stable hyperthyroidism. The model foresaw ophthalmopathy a median around seven months prior to onset.

Uncontrolled infections, other autoimmune diseases, pregnancy or lactation led to exclusion of patients. Every diagnosis used clinical symptoms, serum thyroxine and TRAb, thyroid ultrasound and orbital computed tomography. This clonotype was observed at least ten times. Its target is unknown. Amplified TCR beta CDR3 regions came from RNA transcripts. With the HTBI primer set, the TCR CDR3 went through a first round of RT-PCR. MiXCR was run by TCRdb on the multiplex PCR reads, yielding one entry per CDR3 protein. The table shows more than 300,000 distinct CDR3 sequences, with around 18% occurring only once. CDR3 length equals 15 residues. Trimming removed 0 bases at V and 4 bases at J, with 11 bases between. Germline V lookup: CDR1 SGHKS, CDR2 YYEKEE (reference sequence).

This TCR was recovered from a man younger than 30 with Graves' ophthalmopathy. Sequencing was done on a sample of blood. The rearrangement links TRBV5-5 to TRBJ2-1, with D unclear. The CDR3 DNA sequence: TGTGCCAGCAGCTTGGGGGGAACGAGTTACAATGAGCAGTTCTTC. Protein sequence: CASSLGGTSYNEQFF.